This T cell receptor (beta chain) was retrieved from a study of PD-1 blockade in mismatch repair-deficient tumors. Method: immunoSEQ multiplex PCR; TCRdb's copy keeps in-frame clones and lacks some. This sample has 60,000 to 70,000 clones, with 70% to 90% found just once. Mismatch repair deficiency was confirmed in all patients, by PCR or immunohistochemistry. CDR3 length: 15 amino acids. V shed 6 bases and J 1 base; nucleotides not matched to a gene: 6. Germline V gives CDR1 SEHNR, CDR2 FQNEAQ (reference sequence). The sample was peripheral blood, taken 52 weeks after starting pembrolizumab. V gene TRBV7-9 combines with J gene TRBJ2-3; 8 bases are a match to TRBD2. The clonotype comes from an adult with mismatch repair-deficient cancer. The CDR3 DNA reads as TGTGCCAGCAGTCCGACCGGGGGGGGCACAGATACGCAGTATTTT. This sequence encodes CASSPTGGGTDTQYF.